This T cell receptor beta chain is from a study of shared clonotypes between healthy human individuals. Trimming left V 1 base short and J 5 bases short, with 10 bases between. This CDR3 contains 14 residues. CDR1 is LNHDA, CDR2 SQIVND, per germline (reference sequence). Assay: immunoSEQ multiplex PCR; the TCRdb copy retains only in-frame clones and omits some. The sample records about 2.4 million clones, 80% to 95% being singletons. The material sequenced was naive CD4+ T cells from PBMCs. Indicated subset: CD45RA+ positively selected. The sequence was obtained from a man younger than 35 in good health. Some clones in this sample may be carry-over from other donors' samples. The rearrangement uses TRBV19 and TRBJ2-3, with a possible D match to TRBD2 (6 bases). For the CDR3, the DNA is TGTGCCAGTAGTATAGCCAGGCGGGGAGATACGCAGTATTTT. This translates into CASSIARRGDTQYF.